The source of this TCR beta chain is a study of CD8 T cells in Susac syndrome (dated by TCRdb to the late 2010s). About the investigation overall: The study used repertoire sequencing to test whether antigen drove CD8+ T cell activation and differentiation in Susac syndrome. Points the paper makes about the study in general: The study acknowledged that relatively few individuals were included in the TCR sequencing and HLA analysis.

The junction shows trimming of 2 bases on V and 7 bases on J, and the gene matches do not reach 5 bases of it. The CDR3 runs 14 residues from the cysteine to the phenylalanine. Of the read, only the CDR3 DNA is kept; its 42 bases are in frame from base 1. The germline V gene sets CDR1 to SGHTA and CDR2 to FQGTGA. Peripheral blood CD8+ and CD4+ T cells from healthy donors, Susac syndrome patients and multiple sclerosis patients were profiled by high-throughput TCR beta sequencing. Healthy donors were included as age- and sex-matched controls. Bulk CD8+ and CD4+ T cells were purified magnetically by negative isolation, whereas CD8+ TEMRA cells were enriched by FACS. Blood was drawn into EDTA tubes, processed within 24 hours, and PBMCs were isolated by density gradient centrifugation. PBMCs intended for TCR sequencing were frozen in liquid nitrogen and were later thawed in a 37 degrees C water bath. Purity of sorted or isolated CD4+, CD8+ and CD8+ TEMRA cells was at least 90%.

RNA was extracted with the RNeasy kit and 0.5 to 1 ug was reverse transcribed using random hexamers. TCR beta CDR3 regions were amplified with the immunoSEQ multiplex PCR assay covering 54 Vbeta and 13 Jbeta segments. PCR amplification bias was corrected using a synthetic template baseline for primer optimization and computational correction. In the source study's methods: Reads were assigned to V, D and J genes according to IMGT and analyzed in immunoSEQ Analyzer, with only productive sequences retained. Clonality was computed as one minus Shannon entropy normalized by log2 of the number of productive unique sequences. Public and private clones were assessed among the 100 most prevalent clones of each patient and control. Clones were defined as Susac-specific when absent from the healthy and MS cohorts, from fewer than 1,300 published viral clones and from other ImmuneACCESS disease sequences. TCRdb took the public reads, trimmed them with fastp at Q25, ran MiXCR for clone calling and kept in-frame beta chains. Every CDR3 protein is listed once, alongside the most common genes and DNA of its rows. The V and J calls and clone size are TCRdb's, not the authors'. For this sample the table gives around 140,000 distinct CDR3 sequences, of which roughly 94% were detected only once. The leading ten clones occupy around 0.08% of the sample.

In regard to this clonotype: No cognate antigen has been identified for it. The sample holds no much larger clone one base away, and base qualities are not on file.

The chain employs TRBV7-3 and TRBJ2-3; 8 of the junction bases match TRBD1. This sequence originates from a human donor in good health. Input material: CD4+ T cells from PBMCs. The CDR3 here reads CASSLAGGGNTQYF. The nucleotide sequence reads as follows: TGTGCCAGCAGCTTAGCAGGGGGCGGGAATACGCAGTATTTT.